The rows below give T cell receptor beta chains drawn from one sample of a study of technical replicates of blood from several donors. Measured with immunoSEQ multiplex PCR; TCRdb has only the in-frame clones, and not every one. Of about 80,000 clones in the sample, about 91% are singletons; the top ten hold about 0.39%. The sequenced sample consisted of T cells isolated from PBMCs. The source is a human donor in good health. Each CDR3 is given without its conserved first and last residue. The order of the fields is V gene, J gene, CDR3 protein.

V: TRBV7-7; J: TRBJ2-7; CDR3: ASSPRTGKTYEQY
V: TRBV27; J: TRBJ1-1; CDR3: ASSLWTDTEAF
V: TRBV19; J: TRBJ1-1; CDR3: ASSIRDTEAF
V: TRBV7-9; J: TRBJ2-1; CDR3: ASSSPGLAGLYNEQF
V: TRBV10-1; J: TRBJ1-2; CDR3: ASSEGTGPFGYT
V: TRBV6-5; J: TRBJ2-7; CDR3: ASSYASSLYEQY
V: TRBV10-1; J: TRBJ1-5; CDR3: ASSEGQGVNQPQH
V: TRBV4-3; J: TRBJ1-5; CDR3: ASSQTDSYNQPQH
V: TRBV21-1; J: TRBJ2-7; CDR3: ASSKAWRSQSDEQY
V: TRBV7-9; J: TRBJ2-2; CDR3: ASSLGLAGGGGELF
V: TRBV18; J: TRBJ1-5; CDR3: ASSPGTDQPQH
V: TRBV7-6; J: TRBJ1-2; CDR3: ASSLDRNSLYYGYT
V: TRBV11-2; J: TRBJ1-4; CDR3: ASSLGTGYEKLF
V: TRBV7-7; J: TRBJ2-1; CDR3: ASSPGPTSAHYNEQF
V: TRBV30; J: TRBJ2-3; CDR3: AWSVLSGIRENTQY
V: TRBV6-6; J: TRBJ2-5; CDR3: ASSGSETQY
V: TRBV29-1; J: TRBJ2-1; CDR3: SVESGRAYNEQF
V: TRBV5-1; J: TRBJ2-1; CDR3: ASSARIRHNEQF
V: TRBV27; J: TRBJ1-1; CDR3: ASRGWGVSNTEAF
V: TRBV4-2; J: TRBJ1-1; CDR3: ASSQGLEVLVAF
V: TRBV9; J: TRBJ2-3; CDR3: ASSVTRLSSTDTQY
V: TRBV13; J: TRBJ1-1; CDR3: ASSLLGGNTEAF
V: TRBV30; J: TRBJ2-3; CDR3: AWKGTSGSWAQY
V: TRBV28; J: TRBJ2-3; CDR3: ASTLLGDSLRDTQY
V: TRBV28; J: TRBJ2-1; CDR3: ASRTDRELYNEQF
V: TRBV2; J: TRBJ1-2; CDR3: ASSVSQGNNGYT
V: TRBV11-1; J: TRBJ2-2; CDR3: ASSPRTLNTGELF
V: TRBV27; J: TRBJ1-4; CDR3: ASMVTAFYEKLF
V: TRBV27; J: TRBJ2-7; CDR3: ASSFIGQGTYEQY
V: TRBV19; J: TRBJ2-2; CDR3: ASSMGSGDNTGELF
V: TRBV29-1; J: TRBJ2-7; CDR3: SVRGSGRHYEQY
V: TRBV27; J: TRBJ2-3; CDR3: ASSLTGGRSTDTQY
V: TRBV7-2; J: TRBJ2-2; CDR3: ASSLSLAGELF
V: TRBV4-3; J: TRBJ2-3; CDR3: ASSLTISRATDTQY
V: TRBV7-8; J: TRBJ2-3; CDR3: ASSPPRSGRVTDTQY
V: TRBV4-1; J: TRBJ1-1; CDR3: ASSQTGTEAF
V: TRBV6-1; J: TRBJ2-1; CDR3: ATNRQSSYNEQF
V: TRBV27; J: TRBJ2-7; CDR3: ASSLYRGPYEQY
V: TRBV19; J: TRBJ2-5; CDR3: ASSPSGETQY
V: TRBV10-3; J: TRBJ2-7; CDR3: AISNLPYEQY
V: TRBV2; J: TRBJ1-1; CDR3: ASSVRQGMNTEAF
V: TRBV7-2; J: TRBJ1-1; CDR3: ASSAEMNTEAF
V: TRBV15; J: TRBJ2-7; CDR3: ATSRELGTYEQY
V: TRBV27; J: TRBJ2-7; CDR3: ASSSTGGASYEQY
V: TRBV9; J: TRBJ1-2; CDR3: ASSVAGDSLIYGYT
V: TRBV25-1; J: TRBJ2-2; CDR3: ASSELAGGSGELF
V: TRBV11-3; J: TRBJ1-1; CDR3: ASSLSGRRNTEAF
V: TRBV2; J: TRBJ2-3; CDR3: ASSELDTQY
V: TRBV5-6; J: TRBJ2-7; CDR3: ASSLGLWTSDYYEQY
V: TRBV6-6; J: TRBJ1-1; CDR3: ASKAGGKTEAF
V: TRBV27; J: TRBJ2-1; CDR3: ASSLGTSFLF
V: TRBV10-3; J: TRBJ2-3; CDR3: AISELGGWTDTQY
V: TRBV10-3; J: TRBJ2-4; CDR3: AIRPELVLNIQY
V: TRBV27; J: TRBJ1-1; CDR3: ASSLSYFSWNTEAF
V: TRBV6-4; J: TRBJ1-2; CDR3: ASSESPGANYGYT
V: TRBV6-6; J: TRBJ1-4; CDR3: ASSQIQVATNEKLF
V: TRBV6-5; J: TRBJ1-1; CDR3: ASSPARDKLGAF